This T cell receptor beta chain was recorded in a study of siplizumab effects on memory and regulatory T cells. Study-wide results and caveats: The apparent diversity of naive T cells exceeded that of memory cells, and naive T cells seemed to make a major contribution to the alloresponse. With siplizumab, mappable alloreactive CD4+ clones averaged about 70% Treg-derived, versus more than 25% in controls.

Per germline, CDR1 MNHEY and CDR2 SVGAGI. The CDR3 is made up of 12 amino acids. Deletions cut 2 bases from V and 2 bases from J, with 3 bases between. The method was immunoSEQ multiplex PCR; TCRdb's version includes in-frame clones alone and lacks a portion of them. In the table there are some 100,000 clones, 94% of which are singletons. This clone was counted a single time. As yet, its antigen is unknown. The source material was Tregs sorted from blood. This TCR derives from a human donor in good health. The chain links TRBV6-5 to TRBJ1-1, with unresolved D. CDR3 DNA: TGTGCCAGCAGTTACGCCAACACTGAAGCTTTCTTT. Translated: CASSYANTEAFF.